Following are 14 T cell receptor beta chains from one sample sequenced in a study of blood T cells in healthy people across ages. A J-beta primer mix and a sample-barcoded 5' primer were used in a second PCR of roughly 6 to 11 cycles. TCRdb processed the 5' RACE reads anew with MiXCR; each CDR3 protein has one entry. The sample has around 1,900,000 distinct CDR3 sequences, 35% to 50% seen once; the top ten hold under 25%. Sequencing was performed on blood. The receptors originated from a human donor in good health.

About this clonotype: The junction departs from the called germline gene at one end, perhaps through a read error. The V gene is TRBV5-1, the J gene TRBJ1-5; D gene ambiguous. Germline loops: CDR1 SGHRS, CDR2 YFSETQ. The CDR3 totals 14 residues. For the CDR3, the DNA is TGCGCCAACAGCTTGGCGGATAGCAATCAGCCCCAGCATTTT. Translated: CANSLADSNQPQHF.

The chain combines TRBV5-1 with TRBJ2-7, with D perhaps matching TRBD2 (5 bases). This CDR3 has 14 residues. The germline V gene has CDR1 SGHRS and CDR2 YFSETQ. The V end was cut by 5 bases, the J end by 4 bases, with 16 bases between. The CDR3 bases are TGCGCCAGCAGTACGACCGGGATCGCGTACGAGCAGTACTTC. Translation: CASSTTGIAYEQYF.

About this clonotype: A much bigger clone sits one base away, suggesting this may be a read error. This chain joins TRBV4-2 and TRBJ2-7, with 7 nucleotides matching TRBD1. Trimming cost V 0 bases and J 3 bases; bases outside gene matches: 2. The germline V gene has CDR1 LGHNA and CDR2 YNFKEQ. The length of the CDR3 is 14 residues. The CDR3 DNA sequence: TGTGCCAGCAGCCAAGATGCAGGGGGCTACGAGCAGTACTTC. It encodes CASSQDAGGYEQYF.

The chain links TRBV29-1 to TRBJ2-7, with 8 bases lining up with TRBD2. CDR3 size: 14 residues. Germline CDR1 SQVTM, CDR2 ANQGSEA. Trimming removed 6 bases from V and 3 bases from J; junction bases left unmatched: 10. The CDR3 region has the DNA TGCAGCGTCGGATCGGGACTAGGTGGCTACGAGCAGTACTTC. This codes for CSVGSGLGGYEQYF.

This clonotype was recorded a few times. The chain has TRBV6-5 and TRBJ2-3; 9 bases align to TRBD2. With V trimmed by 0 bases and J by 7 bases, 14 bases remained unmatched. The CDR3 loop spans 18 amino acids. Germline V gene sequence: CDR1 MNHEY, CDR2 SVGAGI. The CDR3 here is CASSYSSFMRGGENTQYF. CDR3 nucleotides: TGTGCCAGCAGTTACTCGAGTTTTATGCGGGGGGGAGAGAATACGCAGTATTTT.

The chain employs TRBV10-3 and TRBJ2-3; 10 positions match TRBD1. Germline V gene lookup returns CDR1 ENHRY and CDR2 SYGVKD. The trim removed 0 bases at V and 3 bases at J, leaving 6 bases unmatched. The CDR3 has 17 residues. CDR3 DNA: TGTGCCATCAGTGAGTCGGGGACAGGGGAGGATACAGATACGCAGTATTTT. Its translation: CAISESGTGEDTDTQYF.

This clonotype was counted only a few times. CDR3 loop: CASSQVVTGGRSNQPQHF. The CDR3 region has the DNA TGTGCCAGCAGCCAAGTAGTTACGGGGGGGCGAAGCAATCAGCCCCAGCATTTT. The chain couples TRBV4-2 to TRBJ1-5; the D gene is possibly TRBD1 (6 bases). The CDR3 contains 18 residues. V gave up 1 base and J gave up 1 base, with 17 bases separating them. Germline CDR1 reads LGHNA; CDR2 reads YNFKEQ.

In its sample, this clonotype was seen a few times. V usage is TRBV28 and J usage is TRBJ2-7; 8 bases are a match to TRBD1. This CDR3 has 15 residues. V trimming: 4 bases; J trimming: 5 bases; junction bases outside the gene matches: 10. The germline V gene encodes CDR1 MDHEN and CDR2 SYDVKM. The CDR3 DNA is TGTGCCAGCAGTTCCATGGGACAGGTGGGCCACGAGCAGTACTTC. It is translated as CASSSMGQVGHEQYF.

The CDR3 loop reads CAIRGQPSVTHNTEAFF. The CDR3 DNA reads as TGTGCCATCAGGGGACAGCCCTCAGTCACTCACAACACTGAAGCTTTCTTT. This sequence joins TRBV10-3 and TRBJ1-1; 7 nucleotides agree with TRBD1. The V gene end was trimmed by 6 bases and the J gene end by 2 bases; junction bases not matched to a gene: 15. The CDR3 sequence is 17 residues long. Germline V gives CDR1 ENHRY, CDR2 SYGVKD.

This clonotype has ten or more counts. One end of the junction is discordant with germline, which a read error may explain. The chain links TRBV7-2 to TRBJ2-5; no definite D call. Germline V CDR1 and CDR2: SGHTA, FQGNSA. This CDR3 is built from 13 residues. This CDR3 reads CASSLRSQGTQYF. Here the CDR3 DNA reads TGTGCCAGCAGCTTACGAAGCCAAGGGACCCAGTACTTC.

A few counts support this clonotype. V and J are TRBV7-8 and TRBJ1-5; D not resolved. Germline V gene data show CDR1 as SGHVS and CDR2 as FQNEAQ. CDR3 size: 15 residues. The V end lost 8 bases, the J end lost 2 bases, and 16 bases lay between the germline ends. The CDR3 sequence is CASSRVGVGNQPQHF. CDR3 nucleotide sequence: TGTGCCAGCTCGAGGGTGGGCGTAGGCAATCAGCCCCAGCATTTT. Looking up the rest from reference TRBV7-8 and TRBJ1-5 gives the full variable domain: GAGVSQSPRYKVAKRGQDVALRCDPISGHVSLFWYQQALGQGPEFLTYFQNEAQLDKSGLPSDRFFAERPEGSVSTLKIQRTQQEDSAVYLCASSRVGVGNQPQHFGDGTRLSIL.

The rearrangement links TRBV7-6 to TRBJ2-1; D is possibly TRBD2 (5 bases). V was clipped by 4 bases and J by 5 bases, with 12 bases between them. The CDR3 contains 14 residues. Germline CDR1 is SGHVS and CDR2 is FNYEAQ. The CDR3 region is CASSSPKRHNEQFF. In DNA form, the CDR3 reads TGTGCCAGCAGCTCTCCAAAGCGGCACAATGAGCAGTTCTTC.

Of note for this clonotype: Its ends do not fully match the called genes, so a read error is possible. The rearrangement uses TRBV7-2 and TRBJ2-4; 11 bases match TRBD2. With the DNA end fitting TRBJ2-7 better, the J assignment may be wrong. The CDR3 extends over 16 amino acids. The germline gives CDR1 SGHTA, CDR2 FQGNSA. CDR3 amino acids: CAGSSYSGGGSYEQYF. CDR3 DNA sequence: TGTGCCGGCAGCAGTTATAGCGGGGGGGGCTCCTACGAGCAGTACTTC.

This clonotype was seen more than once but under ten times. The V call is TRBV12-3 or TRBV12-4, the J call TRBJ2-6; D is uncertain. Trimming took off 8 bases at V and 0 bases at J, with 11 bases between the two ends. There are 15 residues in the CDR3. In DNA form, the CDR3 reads TGTGCCAGCGGCATACCTAGCTCTGGGGCCAACGTCCTGACTTTC. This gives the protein CASGIPSSGANVLTF.